These 8 T cell receptor beta chains came from one sample sequenced in a study of shared clonotypes between healthy human individuals. The protocol was immunoSEQ multiplex PCR, while the TCRdb copy is restricted to in-frame clones and leaves out a portion. The sample consists of roughly 380,000 clones, around 96% of them appearing once. Sequenced material: memory CD8+ T cells sorted from blood. Subset indicated: CD45RO+ cells pooled with CCR7-negative TemRA cells. The receptor source for this set is a man aged 30 to 39 in good health.

The chain carries TRBV9 and TRBJ2-3, with TRBD1 identical over 8 bases. Germline CDR1 SGDLS, CDR2 YYNGEE. Unmatched junction bases numbered 5, after V lost 2 bases and J lost 0 bases. The CDR3 covers 16 residues. The CDR3 sequence: CASSVRTGFSTDTQYF. CDR3 nucleotide sequence: TGTGCCAGCAGCGTCAGGACAGGGTTCAGCACAGATACGCAGTATTTT. The whole variable domain, remainder taken from reference TRBV9 and TRBJ2-3, is DSGVTQTPKHLITATGQRVTLRCSPRSGDLSVYWYQQSLDQGLQFLIQYYNGEERAKGNILERFSAQQFPDLHSELNLSSLELGDSALYFCASSVRTGFSTDTQYFGPGTRLTVL.

The genes are TRBV7-2 and TRBJ2-2; D not certain. The CDR3 has 14 residues. The V gene lost 2 bases and the J gene lost 1 base, with 5 bases spanning the gap. Per the germline V gene, CDR1 is SGHTA and CDR2 is FQGNSA. The CDR3 bases are TGTGCCAGCAGCTTAATGCGGAACACCGGGGAGCTGTTTTTT. Translating gives CASSLMRNTGELFF. Using reference TRBV7-2 and TRBJ2-2 for the parts outside the CDR3, the full variable domain is GAGVSQSPSNKVTEKGKDVELRCDPISGHTALYWYRQSLGQGLEFLIYFQGNSAPDKSGLPSDRFSAERTGGSVSTLTIQRTQQEDSAVYLCASSLMRNTGELFFGEGSRLTVL.

The sample holds one count of this clone. The gene calls are TRBV7-2 and TRBJ1-3; D is possibly TRBD1 (5 bases). V dropped 1 base and J dropped 0 bases, with 7 bases sitting between them. From germline, CDR1 is SGHTA and CDR2 FQGNSA. This CDR3 is built from 15 residues. CDR3 region: CASSLETVSGNTIYF. The CDR3 region has the DNA TGTGCCAGCAGCTTAGAGACAGTCTCTGGAAACACCATATATTTT.

The chain has TRBV2 and TRBJ1-1; D uncertain. CDR1 is SNHLY and CDR2 is FYNNEI in the germline V gene. There are 13 residues in the CDR3. Deletions cut 4 bases from V and 0 bases from J, with 6 bases between. CDR3 bases: TGTGCCAGCAGTGCCCGTATGAACACTGAAGCTTTCTTT. It codes for CASSARMNTEAFF.

The gene calls are TRBV5-5 and TRBJ2-5; either TRBD1 or TRBD2 may fit D (5 bases each). The ends were cut back, 4 bases at V and 4 bases at J, with 20 bases in the middle. The V gene's germline CDR1 is SGHKS and CDR2 YYEKEE (reference sequence). CDR3 size: 16 residues. The CDR3 loop is CASSVIPGPNRETQYF. In nucleotides, the CDR3 is TGTGCCAGCAGCGTTATCCCGGGGCCCAACCGAGAGACCCAGTACTTC.

This sequence joins TRBV7-9 and TRBJ2-3; TRBD2 might be the D (5 bases). This CDR3 comprises 16 residues. Germline V gene lookup returns CDR1 SEHNR and CDR2 FQNEAQ (reference sequence). V shed 2 bases and J shed 2 bases, with 14 bases lying between them. This chain's CDR3 is CASSLNPGLPTDTQYF. The CDR3 DNA reads as TGTGCCAGCAGCTTAAACCCCGGACTTCCCACAGATACGCAGTATTTT.

This clone was counted a few times. The same CDR3 arises from other DNA sequences in this sample as well. This chain links TRBV28 with TRBJ2-7; TRBD1 is a possible D gene (5 bases). V was clipped by 2 bases and J by 3 bases, with 5 bases between them. The CDR3 is made up of 12 amino acids. Germline-derived CDR1 and CDR2 are MDHEN and SYDVKM. This CDR3 reads CASSLQGYEQYF. The CDR3 DNA reads TGTGCCAGCAGTTTACAGGGCTACGAGCAGTACTTC.

This chain connects TRBV7-2 to TRBJ1-5; D is uncertain. This CDR3 contains 13 residues. The germline gives CDR1 SGHTA, CDR2 FQGNSA. The V and J ends lost 3 bases and 1 base respectively, with 4 bases between them. The CDR3 region has the DNA TGTGCCAGCAGCTTCAGGAGCAATCAGCCCCAGCATTTT. Its translation: CASSFRSNQPQHF.